The rows below give T cell receptor beta chains drawn from one sample of a study of blood T cell repertoires in COVID-19. Clones were sequenced by immunoSEQ multiplex PCR, and TCRdb holds only the in-frame ones, with some missing. The profile shows some 370,000 clones, approximately 89% of them singletons. The specimen was peripheral blood. These receptor sequences come from a woman aged 25 to 39 with COVID-19, enrolled during active disease. CDR3s leave out the opening cysteine and the closing phenylalanine or tryptophan.

v_call cdr3_length cdr3_aa
TRBV6-5 14 ASSYEGTGLTGELF
TRBV11-2 12 ASSHGQGGEKLF
TRBV18 15 ASSPTQGGSGANVLT
TRBV29-1 11 SVAGMNTGELF
TRBV15 12 ATSSGTGRAEAF
TRBV28 14 ASRPSLDRGPTEAF
TRBV28 13 ASSYGRGLGNEQF
TRBV2 12 ASSEVGLAYEQY
TRBV2 13 ASSDSGRATDTQY
TRBV7-2 11 ASLAGETGELF
TRBV5-1 16 ASSLRKGQGANNSPLH
TRBV18 14 ASSPPPQRYIGEQF
TRBV3-1/TRBV3-2 11 ASSTGGAGTQY
TRBV6-4 14 ASSDSVRGPQETQY
TRBV6-5 12 ASSYVETPGELF
TRBV6-5 9 ASSLAPEQY
TRBV5-1 12 ASNPGQANSPLH
TRBV10-2 11 ASRQGAGNTIY
TRBV24-1 15 ATSDSSTSGISGEQY
TRBV5-4 12 ASSPRTSGYEQY
TRBV19 14 ASRRTGGMGNQPQH
TRBV2 13 ASRTGGAAGNTIY
TRBV28 12 ASRRQGTNYGYT
TRBV5-5 14 ASSSNLAGGWYEQY
TRBV5-6 14 ASSLIGVAGSYEQY
TRBV25-1 14 ASSEVGSGRTYEQY
TRBV5-4 12 ASSQQGERREQY
TRBV29-1 11 SVVWGQGYEQY
TRBV13 12 ASSFRDRGYEQY
TRBV28 9 ASGERYGYT
TRBV20-1 9 SAGVDQPQH
TRBV27 16 ASSLFTLAGGYTDTQY
TRBV10-1 13 ASSLEVGSGNEQF
TRBV6-5 9 ASGTAHEQY
TRBV3-1/TRBV3-2 12 ASSGGLRASEAF
TRBV4-1 15 ASSQAAGQGRSYEQY
TRBV6-2/TRBV6-3 14 ASSRNPSGRFYEQY
TRBV7-8 10 ASSYSRLEQF
TRBV27 15 ASSLLFGVARAGEQY
TRBV7-8 14 ASSHTSGRRTGELF
TRBV7-9 14 ASSSSSKVGPYEQY
TRBV5-1 12 ASSSDSTGQPQH
TRBV5-4 15 ASSKGPGRGRGETQY
TRBV30 9 AWTQNYGYT
TRBV5-5 14 ASSITGGIASDEQY
TRBV7-3 12 ASSFSGTSNEQF
TRBV19 13 ASSIDSLSYNEQF
TRBV9 13 ASSSAGTSLYEQY
TRBV5-5 11 ASSLAGIDTQY
TRBV5-5 12 ASLLRASTDTQY
TRBV10-1 13 ASSVAGVSTDTQY
TRBV20-1 9 SASKGDTQY
TRBV10-1 11 ASSELGADEQF
TRBV18 11 ASSPLPEDGYT
TRBV12-3/TRBV12-4 11 ASSLADTEGQY
TRBV6-1 14 ASSAYQGAGTGELF
TRBV6-5 13 ASSSTSGPSYEQY